Presented here are 32 T cell receptor beta chains from one specimen sequenced in a study of beta chain features in type 1 diabetes. Expressed TCRB transcripts were sequenced after all isolated RNA was converted to cDNA. The repertoire was sequenced with immunoSEQ multiplex PCR; TCRdb's copy has only in-frame clones and lacks some. The sample comprises 240,000 or so clones, 55% to 70% of which are singletons, and around 0.05% rests with the top ten. Specimen: naive CD4+ T cells from blood. Receptors were obtained from a man aged 30 to 39 in good health.

This chain joins TRBV14 and TRBJ2-1, with a weak D call TRBD1 (5 bases). CDR3 size: 15 residues. V was cut by 2 bases and J by 5 bases, with 13 bases left in between. Looked up from germline, CDR1 is SGHDN and CDR2 is FVKESK. The CDR3 bases are TGTGCCAGCAGCCAATTTATAAGGGGCAACAATGAGCAGTTCTTC. It encodes CASSQFIRGNNEQFF. Based on the CDR3 plus reference TRBV14 and TRBJ2-1, the full variable domain is EAGVTQFPSHSVIEKGQTVTLRCDPISGHDNLYWYRRVMGKEIKFLLHFVKESKQDESGMPNNRFLAERTGGTYSTLKVQPAELEDSGVYFCASSQFIRGNNEQFFGPGTRLTVL.

Worth noting for this clone: Other DNA variants within this sample encode the same CDR3. This rearrangement joins TRBV9 to TRBJ2-5; D unclear. The CDR3 has 11 residues. In germline, CDR1 is SGDLS, CDR2 YYNGEE. Trimming took off 3 bases at V and 0 bases at J, with 0 bases between the two ends. CDR3 bases: TGTGCCAGCAGCGACCAAGAGACCCAGTACTTC. It codes for CASSDQETQYF.

This chain uses TRBV2 with TRBJ2-3; TRBD2 matches at 10 bases. The germline CDR1 and CDR2 sequences are SNHLY and FYNNEI. This CDR3 region has 14 residues. J lost 4 bases, V lost 7 bases, and 5 bases had no gene match. The DNA for the CDR3 is TGTGCCAGCAACTTAGCGGGAGGAGCAGATACGCAGTATTTT. Its protein is CASNLAGGADTQYF.

This clone was seen only a few times. The CDR3 sequence is CAWSSGTPTQYF. Here the CDR3 DNA reads TGTGCCTGGAGCTCAGGGACTCCAACGCAGTATTTT. The V call is TRBV30, the J call TRBJ2-3, with a weak D call TRBD2 (6 bases). Germline V gene sequence: CDR1 GTSNPN, CDR2 SVGIG (reference sequence). The germline V and J ends were trimmed by 3 bases and 9 bases, with 13 bases remaining between them. The CDR3 is made up of 12 amino acids.

This clone came up a few times. The rearrangement links TRBV9 to TRBJ1-2; D gene uncertain. The length of the CDR3 is 14 residues. Trimming took 1 base from V and 0 from J, leaving 7 bases between them. The germline V gene encodes CDR1 SGDLS and CDR2 YYNGEE. CDR3 nucleotide sequence: TGTGCCAGCAGCGTAAGTCCAACTAACTATGGCTACACCTTC. Translated, it gives CASSVSPTNYGYTF.

This clone occurred a few times. The J gene is TRBJ1-1, the V gene TRBV23-1, with D possibly matching TRBD1 (5 bases). TRBV23-1 is recorded as an ORF, its role being uncertain. The CDR3 length is 13 residues. Trimming shortened V by 2 bases and J by 2 bases, and 6 bases separated the two germline ends. The DNA for the CDR3 is TGCGCCAGCAGTCAAGGGACTAACACTGAAGCTTTCTTT. Amino acids: CASSQGTNTEAFF.

This chain uses TRBV30 with TRBJ2-7; no clear D gene. CDR1 is GTSNPN, CDR2 SVGIG, per germline (reference sequence). With 2 bases removed from V and 4 bases from J, the gap between germline ends came to 12 bases. The CDR3 extends over 13 amino acids. CDR3 coding DNA: TGTGCCTGGAGTCCACCACCTACTTACGAGCAGTACTTC. Translating it yields CAWSPPPTYEQYF.

In its sample, this clone was seen once. J is TRBJ2-3 and V is TRBV30; D is uncertain. The CDR3 is 13 amino acids. Per the germline V gene, CDR1 is GTSNPN and CDR2 is SVGIG (reference sequence). V shed 3 bases and J shed 6 bases, with 13 bases lying between them. The CDR3 region has the DNA TGTGCCTGGAGGAGACCTATCAGTGATACGCAGTATTTT. It specifies CAWRRPISDTQYF. Together with reference TRBV30 and TRBJ2-3, the CDR3 gives the full variable domain: SQTIHQWPATLVQPVGSPLSLECTVEGTSNPNLYWYRQAAGRGLQLLFYSVGIGQISSEVPQNLSASRPQDRQFILSSKKLLLSDSGFYLCAWRRPISDTQYFGPGTRLTVL.

The chain joins TRBV9 to TRBJ2-1, with D hard to call. V lost 0 bases and J lost 0, with 10 bases in between. The germline gives CDR1 SGDLS, CDR2 YYNGEE. The length of the CDR3 is 16 residues. CDR3 DNA: TGTGCCAGCAGCGTAGTCGGACGGAGCTCCTACAATGAGCAGTTCTTC. Protein sequence: CASSVVGRSSYNEQFF.

Only one count was recorded for this clone. V and J are TRBV9 and TRBJ2-5; D is uncertain. V was shortened by 4 bases and J by 7 bases, with 11 bases between the two germline ends. This CDR3 has 12 residues. The germline V gene encodes CDR1 SGDLS and CDR2 YYNGEE. The DNA for the CDR3 is TGTGCCAGCAGCCGCGAATTGGGGACCCAGTACTTC. Protein sequence: CASSRELGTQYF.

The genes are TRBV30 and TRBJ2-2; D uncertain. CDR1 is GTSNPN, CDR2 SVGIG, per germline (reference sequence). The CDR3 contains 19 residues. With 0 bases removed from V and 2 bases from J, the gap between germline ends came to 22 bases. The CDR3 DNA is TGTGCCTGGAGTGTACTGCCTTGGGGTTCCGGACCAAACACCGGGGAGCTGTTTTTT. Its translation: CAWSVLPWGSGPNTGELFF.

The chain employs TRBV29-1 and TRBJ2-3; possibly TRBD2 for D (6 bases). This CDR3 is built from 13 residues. The V and J ends lost 7 bases and 1 base respectively, with 12 bases between them. Per the germline V gene, CDR1 is SQVTM and CDR2 is ANQGSEA. Here the CDR3 DNA reads TGCAGCGAGGGAGGTGCGGGCACAGATACGCAGTATTTT. It codes for CSEGGAGTDTQYF.

This chain connects TRBV4-1 to TRBJ1-6, with 10 bases that match TRBD1. The CDR3 length is 17 residues. V shed 2 bases and J 0 bases; nucleotides not matched to a gene: 1. CDR1 is MGHRA, CDR2 YSYEKL, per germline. The CDR3 nucleotides read TGCGCCAGCAGCCAAAGGACAGGGGGCTCCTATAATTCACCCCTCCACTTT. This gives the protein CASSQRTGGSYNSPLHF.

V and J are TRBV18 and TRBJ1-1, with 8 nucleotides matching TRBD1. J was trimmed by 8 bases and V by 3 bases; bases with no gene match: 2. CDR3 length: 12 amino acids. Germline CDR1 and CDR2: KGHSH and LQKENI. For the CDR3, the DNA is TGTGCCAGCTCACCTCGGGACAGGGAAGCTTTCTTT. Its translation: CASSPRDREAFF. The variable domain in full, with the rest retrieved from reference TRBV18 and TRBJ1-1, is NAGVMQNPRHLVRRRGQEARLRCSPMKGHSHVYWYRQLPEEGLKFMVYLQKENIIDESGMPKERFSAEFPKEGPSILRIQQVVRGDSAAYFCASSPRDREAFFGQGTRLTVV.

V gene TRBV11-2 combines with J gene TRBJ1-3; D gene ambiguous. With 5 bases removed from V and 0 bases from J, the gap between germline ends came to 8 bases. Germline-derived CDR1 and CDR2 are SGHAT and FQNNGV. The CDR3 runs 14 residues. The CDR3 loop is CASSIPRSGNTIYF. The CDR3 DNA reads as TGTGCCAGCAGCATTCCCCGCTCTGGAAACACCATATATTTT. The full variable domain, completed using reference TRBV11-2 and TRBJ1-3, is EAGVAQSPRYKIIEKRQSVAFWCNPISGHATLYWYQQILGQGPKLLIQFQNNGVVDDSQLPKDRFSAERLKGVDSTLKIQPAKLEDSAVYLCASSIPRSGNTIYFGEGSWLTVV.

The chain combines TRBV2 with TRBJ2-1; no definite D call. This CDR3 is 15 amino acids long. Germline CDR1 and CDR2: SNHLY and FYNNEI. Trimming removed 5 bases at V and 4 bases at J, with 15 bases between. The CDR3, as DNA: TGTGCCAGCAGTCAAGAAAGGCCTACGTACAATGAGCAGTTCTTC. Amino acids: CASSQERPTYNEQFF. Complete variable domain (other parts from reference TRBV2 and TRBJ2-1): EPEVTQTPSHQVTQMGQEVILRCVPISNHLYFYWYRQILGQKVEFLVSFYNNEISEKSEIFDDQFSVERPDGSNFTLKIRSTKLEDSAMYFCASSQERPTYNEQFFGPGTRLTVL.

This clone was found once. J is TRBJ2-1 and V is TRBV5-4; D might be TRBD1 (5 bases). Germline V gene data show CDR1 as SGHNT and CDR2 as YYREEE (reference sequence). The CDR3 contains 14 residues. Trimming removed 4 bases from V and 10 bases from J, with 18 bases in between. The CDR3 loop reads CASSPALARTEQFF. CDR3 coding DNA: TGTGCCAGCAGCCCGGCCCTGGCGCGGACAGAGCAGTTCTTC. Full variable domain (outside the CDR3, taken from reference TRBV5-4 and TRBJ2-1): ETGVTQSPTHLIKTRGQQVTLRCSSQSGHNTVSWYQQALGQGPQFIFQYYREEENGRGNFPPRFSGLQFPNYSSELNVNALELDDSALYLCASSPALARTEQFFGPGTRLTVL.

The chain employs TRBV19 and TRBJ2-7; D not certain. Germline V gene lookup returns CDR1 LNHDA and CDR2 SQIVND (reference sequence). V was clipped by 10 bases and J by 0 bases, with 13 bases between them. The length of the CDR3 is 13 residues. In nucleotides, the CDR3 is TGTGCCACTTCGGACCAGAGCTCCTACGAGCAGTACTTC. Protein: CATSDQSSYEQYF.

This chain connects TRBV7-2 to TRBJ1-2; D ambiguous. V dropped 2 bases and J dropped 6 bases, with 13 bases sitting between them. CDR1 and CDR2 from the germline V gene are SGHTA and FQGNSA. CDR3 length equals 14 residues. The CDR3 nucleotides read TGTGCCAGCAGCTTAATGGTTTTTTCTAATGGCTACACCTTC. It specifies CASSLMVFSNGYTF. The full variable domain, in which reference TRBV7-2 and TRBJ1-2 provide the parts outside the CDR3, is GAGVSQSPSNKVTEKGKDVELRCDPISGHTALYWYRQSLGQGLEFLIYFQGNSAPDKSGLPSDRFSAERTGGSVSTLTIQRTQQEDSAVYLCASSLMVFSNGYTFGSGTRLTVV.

This chain connects TRBV29-1 to TRBJ1-1, with 7 bases identical to TRBD1. This CDR3 spans 13 amino acids. CDR1 and CDR2 from the germline V gene are SQVTM and ANQGSEA. V lost 7 bases and J lost 4; bases outside the gene matches: 9. This chain's CDR3 is CSADRAGGTEAFF. DNA of the CDR3: TGCAGCGCTGACAGGGCTGGCGGCACTGAAGCTTTCTTT.

The chain employs TRBV9 and TRBJ2-3, with 12 bases that match TRBD1. V lost 4 bases, J lost 6 bases, and 9 bases stayed unmatched. The germline V gene encodes CDR1 SGDLS and CDR2 YYNGEE. The CDR3 runs to 16 residues. For the CDR3, the DNA is TGTGCCAGCAGCCTTCCGGGACAGGGGGCCTTCGATACGCAGTATTTT. Protein: CASSLPGQGAFDTQYF.

This chain joins TRBV9 and TRBJ2-5; 10 bases align to TRBD2. Trimming took 3 bases from V and 5 from J; bases not matched to a gene: 7. This CDR3 spans 15 amino acids. CDR1 SGDLS and CDR2 YYNGEE come from the germline V gene. CDR3 residues: CASSGQLAGIETQYF. The CDR3 nucleotides read TGTGCCAGCAGCGGACAACTAGCGGGGATTGAGACCCAGTACTTC.

This clone was seen only once. The chain is built from TRBV6-6 and TRBJ2-1; D call uncertain. The length of the CDR3 is 13 residues. The germline gives CDR1 MNHNY, CDR2 SVGAGI (reference sequence). V lost 7 bases and J lost 7, with 14 bases in between. The CDR3 is CASTLPGTNEQFF. The DNA for the CDR3 is TGTGCCAGCACTTTACCTGGTACGAATGAGCAGTTCTTC.

The J gene is TRBJ2-5, the V gene TRBV20-1, with a possible D match to TRBD1 (6 bases). V gave up 5 bases and J gave up 4 bases, with 8 bases separating them. The germline gives CDR1 DFQATT, CDR2 SNEGSKA (reference sequence). The CDR3 sequence is 11 residues long. The CDR3 coding sequence is TGCAGTGCTCCGGACAGAGAGACCCAGTACTTC. It encodes CSAPDRETQYF.

V usage is TRBV15 and J usage is TRBJ1-1; no clear D gene. CDR1 and CDR2 from the germline V gene are LNHNV and YYDKDF (reference sequence). V was clipped by 0 bases and J by 3 bases, with 8 bases between them. The CDR3 has 14 residues. The CDR3 spells CATSREQSDTEAFF. The DNA of the CDR3 is TGTGCCACCAGCAGAGAACAGAGCGACACTGAAGCTTTCTTT.

About this clone itself: At one end the junction does not follow the germline gene, possibly because of a read error. The J gene is TRBJ2-1, the V gene TRBV7-9; D is uncertain. Germline CDR1 is SEHNR and CDR2 is FQNEAQ (reference sequence). There are 14 residues in the CDR3. In DNA, the CDR3 is TGTGCCAGCAGCTTAGCCCTAGGATACAATGAACAGTTCTTC. Encoded protein: CASSLALGYNEQFF. The whole variable domain, remainder taken from reference TRBV7-9 and TRBJ2-1, is DTGVSQNPRHKITKRGQNVTFRCDPISEHNRLYWYRQTLGQGPEFLTYFQNEAQLEKSRLLSDRFSAERPKGSFSTLEIQRTEQGDSAMYLCASSLALGYNEQFFGPGTRLTVL.

The chain combines TRBV30 with TRBJ1-2; no clear D gene. CDR3 size: 13 residues. The germline V gene has CDR1 GTSNPN and CDR2 SVGIG (reference sequence). Deletions cut 0 bases from V and 5 bases from J, with 10 bases between. The CDR3 is CAWSVRSAYGYTF. The CDR3 nucleotides read TGTGCCTGGAGTGTACGGTCTGCTTATGGCTACACCTTC.

The V gene is TRBV6-6, the J gene TRBJ2-3; D not certain. Germline CDR1 and CDR2: MNHNY and SVGAGI (reference sequence). The V and J ends lost 7 bases and 2 bases respectively, with 13 bases between them. The CDR3 extends over 14 amino acids. CDR3 protein: CASKRPGPTDTQYF. The CDR3 coding sequence is TGTGCCAGCAAACGTCCTGGACCCACAGATACGCAGTATTTT.

Comment on this clone: One junction end does not reproduce the germline sequence, and a read error may be involved. The J gene is TRBJ1-2, the V gene TRBV7-2, with D unclear. Per germline, CDR1 SGHTA and CDR2 FQGNSA. The CDR3 totals 13 residues. CDR3 nucleotides: TGTGCCAGCAGCTTAGGAGCCGTTGCCGAGCGCGCCTTC. Its protein product is CASSLGAVAERAF.

V and J are TRBV29-1 and TRBJ1-2; TRBD1 is a possible D gene (5 bases). The CDR3 is 15 amino acids. Trimming took 2 bases from V and 1 from J, leaving 14 bases between them. CDR1 is SQVTM, CDR2 ANQGSEA, per germline. This CDR3 reads CSVEPRQPDNYGYTF. The CDR3 DNA sequence: TGCAGCGTTGAACCAAGACAGCCCGATAACTATGGCTACACCTTC.

The genes are TRBV19 and TRBJ2-3, with 8 nucleotides matching TRBD2. Germline V lookup: CDR1 LNHDA, CDR2 SQIVND (reference sequence). The CDR3 contains 13 residues. Trimming at V came to 5 bases and at J to 9 bases, leaving 7 bases not matched to a gene. In DNA, the CDR3 is TGTGCCAGTAGTCCCACCGGGGGGGCGACGCAGTATTTT. It encodes CASSPTGGATQYF.

The rearrangement uses TRBV14 and TRBJ2-1; no definite D call. CDR3 length equals 15 residues. Trimming stripped 1 base from V and 0 bases from J, with 7 bases between. CDR1 and CDR2 from the germline V gene are SGHDN and FVKESK. The CDR3 DNA reads TGTGCCAGCAGCCAAGGGTTAGGCTCCTACAATGAGCAGTTCTTC. This gives the protein CASSQGLGSYNEQFF.